This T cell receptor (beta chain) was sequenced in a study of blood T cell repertoires in COVID-19. TCRdb's copy holds only in-frame clones and misses some; the assay was immunoSEQ multiplex PCR. The table shows 200,000 to 250,000 clones, with roughly nine tenths occurring only once. From germline, CDR1 is DFQATT and CDR2 SNEGSKA (reference sequence). The CDR3 is 15 residues long. Losses at the gene ends were 3 bases for V and 2 bases for J; bases not matched to a gene: 5. The V and J genes are TRBV20-1 and TRBJ2-3, with 10 positions matching TRBD2. Sequencing input: peripheral blood. This receptor was taken from a woman between 45 and 60 years old with acute or convalescent COVID-19. Here the CDR3 DNA reads TGCAGTGCTAGTGGAGCGGGAGGGTTCACAGATACGCAGTATTTT. This encodes CSASGAGGFTDTQYF.